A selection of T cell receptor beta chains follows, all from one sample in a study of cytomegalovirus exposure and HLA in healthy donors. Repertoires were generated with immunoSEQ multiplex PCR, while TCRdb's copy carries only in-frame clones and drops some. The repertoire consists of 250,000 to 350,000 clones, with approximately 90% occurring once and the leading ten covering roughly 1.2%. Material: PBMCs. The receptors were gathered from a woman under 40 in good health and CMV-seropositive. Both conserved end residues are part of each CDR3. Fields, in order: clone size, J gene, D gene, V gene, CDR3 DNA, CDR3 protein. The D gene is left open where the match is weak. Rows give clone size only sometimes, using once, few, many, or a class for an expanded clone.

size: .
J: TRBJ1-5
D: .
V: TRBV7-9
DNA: TGTGCCAGCAGCTTTGGGGATCAGCCCCAGCATTTT
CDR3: CASSFGDQPQHF

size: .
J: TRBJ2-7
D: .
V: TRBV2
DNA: TGTGCCAGCAGTGAACGTAACTACGAGCAGTACTTC
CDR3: CASSERNYEQYF

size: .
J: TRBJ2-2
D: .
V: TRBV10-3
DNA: TGTGCCATCGCTAACGAGGCCGGGGAGCTGTTTTTT
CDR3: CAIANEAGELFF

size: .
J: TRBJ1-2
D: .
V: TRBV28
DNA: TGTGCCAGCAGTACCTATGGGGGATATGGCTACACCTTC
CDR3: CASSTYGGYGYTF

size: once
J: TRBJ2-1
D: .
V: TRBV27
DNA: TGTGCCAGCAGAAAAAACGGGGGCTCCTACAATGAGCAGTTCTTC
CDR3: CASRKNGGSYNEQFF

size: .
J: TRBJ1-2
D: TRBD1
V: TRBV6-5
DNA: TGTGCCAGTGGTACAGGGGGAAGCGGCTACACCTTC
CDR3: CASGTGGSGYTF

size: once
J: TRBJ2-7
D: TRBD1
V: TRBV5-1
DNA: TGCGCCAGCAGCAAGACAGGGAAGGGTGGGTACGAGCAGTACTTC
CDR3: CASSKTGKGGYEQYF

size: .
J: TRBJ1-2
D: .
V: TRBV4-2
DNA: TGTGCCAGCAGCCCCCCAGGGGACTATGGCTACACCTTC
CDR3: CASSPPGDYGYTF

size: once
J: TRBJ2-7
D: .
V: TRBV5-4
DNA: TGTGCCAGCAGCTTGGCCCCAGCAGGGGTCAGATACGAGCAGTACTTC
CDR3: CASSLAPAGVRYEQYF

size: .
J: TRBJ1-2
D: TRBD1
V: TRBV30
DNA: TGTGCCTATCAGGGGGCGATAGACTATGGCTACACCTTC
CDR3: CAYQGAIDYGYTF